This T cell receptor beta chain came from a study of cytomegalovirus exposure and HLA in healthy donors. The PCR contained 60 Vbeta and 13 Jbeta primers. Assay: immunoSEQ multiplex PCR; the TCRdb copy retains only in-frame clones and omits some. The sample holds under 200,000 clones, 70% to 90% seen once. General study results and limits: Most of the TCR beta V segments (in an earlier analysis) were productive either about 87% or about 30% of the time. Associated with HLA alleles at 0.05 false discovery rate in a later analysis were approximately 17,000 TCR beta sequences.

V was pared by 3 bases and J by 6 bases, with 15 bases between. CDR3 size: 15 residues. CDR1 and CDR2 from the germline V gene are MNHEY and SMNVEV (reference sequence). Remarks on this clone: As yet, its antigen is unknown.

Input material: PBMCs. V and J are TRBV27 and TRBJ2-1; tentative D call: TRBD2 (5 bases). The TCR comes from a woman aged 18-29 years in good health and CMV-seronegative. The chain's CDR3 is CASSFSPIGSNEQFF. The DNA of the CDR3 is TGTGCCAGCAGTTTCAGCCCTATAGGGAGCAATGAGCAGTTCTTC.